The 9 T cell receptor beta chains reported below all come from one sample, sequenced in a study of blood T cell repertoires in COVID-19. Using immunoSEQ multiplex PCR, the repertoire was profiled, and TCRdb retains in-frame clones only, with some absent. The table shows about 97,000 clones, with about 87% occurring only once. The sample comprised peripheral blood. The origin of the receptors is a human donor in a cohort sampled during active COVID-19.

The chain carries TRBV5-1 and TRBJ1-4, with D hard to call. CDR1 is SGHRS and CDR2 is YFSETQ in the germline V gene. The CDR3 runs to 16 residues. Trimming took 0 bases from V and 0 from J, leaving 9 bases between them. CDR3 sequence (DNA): TGCGCCAGCAGCTTGGTAGCAAGTGCAACTAATGAAAAACTGTTTTTT. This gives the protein CASSLVASATNEKLFF.

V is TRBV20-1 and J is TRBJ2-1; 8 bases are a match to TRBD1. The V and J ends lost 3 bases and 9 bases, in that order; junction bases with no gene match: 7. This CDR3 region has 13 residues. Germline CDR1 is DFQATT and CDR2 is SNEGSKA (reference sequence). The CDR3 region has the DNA TGCAGTGCTAGTAGGCAGGGGGCCGGTGAGCAGTTCTTC. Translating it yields CSASRQGAGEQFF.

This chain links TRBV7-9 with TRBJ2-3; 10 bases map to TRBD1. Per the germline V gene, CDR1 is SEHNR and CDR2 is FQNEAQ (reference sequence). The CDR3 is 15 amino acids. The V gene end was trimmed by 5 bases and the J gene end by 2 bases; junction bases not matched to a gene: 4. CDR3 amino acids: CASSLDRGDTDTQYF. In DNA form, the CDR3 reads TGTGCCAGCAGCCTGGACAGGGGGGACACAGATACGCAGTATTTT. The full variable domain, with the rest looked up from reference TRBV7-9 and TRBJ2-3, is DTGVSQNPRHKITKRGQNVTFRCDPISEHNRLYWYRQTLGQGPEFLTYFQNEAQLEKSRLLSDRFSAERPKGSFSTLEIQRTEQGDSAMYLCASSLDRGDTDTQYFGPGTRLTVL.

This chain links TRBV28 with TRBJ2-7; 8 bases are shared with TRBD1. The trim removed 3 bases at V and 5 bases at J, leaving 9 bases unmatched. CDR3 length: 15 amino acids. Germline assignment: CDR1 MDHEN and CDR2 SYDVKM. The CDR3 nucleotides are TGTGCCAGCAGTTTCCGGGCAGGGGGCATAAACGAGCAGTACTTC. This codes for CASSFRAGGINEQYF.

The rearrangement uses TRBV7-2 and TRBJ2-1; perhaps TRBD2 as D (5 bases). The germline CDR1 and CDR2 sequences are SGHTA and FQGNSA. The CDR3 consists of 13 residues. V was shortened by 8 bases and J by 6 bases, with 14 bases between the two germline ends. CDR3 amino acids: CASGLRVINEQFF. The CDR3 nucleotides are TGTGCCAGCGGACTTAGGGTCATCAATGAGCAGTTCTTC.

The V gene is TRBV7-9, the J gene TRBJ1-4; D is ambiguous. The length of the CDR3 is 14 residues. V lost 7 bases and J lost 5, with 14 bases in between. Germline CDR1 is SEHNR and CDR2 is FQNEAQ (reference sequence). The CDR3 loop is CASTPTQRNEKLFF. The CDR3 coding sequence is TGTGCCAGCACCCCGACACAGAGAAATGAAAAACTGTTTTTT.

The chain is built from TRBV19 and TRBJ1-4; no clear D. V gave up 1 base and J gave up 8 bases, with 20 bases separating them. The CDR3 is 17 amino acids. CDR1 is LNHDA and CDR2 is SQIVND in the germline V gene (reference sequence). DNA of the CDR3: TGTGCCAGTAGTATAGCTAGTGGAGTCTTAATTCCGGAAAAACTGTTTTTT. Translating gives CASSIASGVLIPEKLFF.

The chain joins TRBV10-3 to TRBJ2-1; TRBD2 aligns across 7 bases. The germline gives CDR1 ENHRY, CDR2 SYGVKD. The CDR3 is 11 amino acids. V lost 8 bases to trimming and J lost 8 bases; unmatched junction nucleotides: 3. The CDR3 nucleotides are TGTGCCATCTCTGCGGGGGATGAGCAGTTCTTC. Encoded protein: CAISAGDEQFF.

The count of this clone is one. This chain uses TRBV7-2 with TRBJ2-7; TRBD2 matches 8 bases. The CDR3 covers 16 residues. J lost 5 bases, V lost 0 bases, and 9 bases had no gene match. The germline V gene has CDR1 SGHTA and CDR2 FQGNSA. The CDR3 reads CASSLARQREFHEQYF. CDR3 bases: TGTGCCAGCAGCTTAGCGCGCCAGCGGGAGTTCCACGAGCAGTACTTC.